This entry concerns a single T cell receptor beta chain. The antigen is not known. These data come from a study of T-cell reconstitution after alpha-beta-depleted transplantation in children. General study points: Several hundred rapidly expanded clones from non-depleted graft cells reportedly supplied alpha-beta T cells about two months post-transplant.

Unique molecular identifiers were used in preparing the TCRbeta library. TCRdb redid the calling of the PCR reads with MiXCR, one entry per CDR3 protein. Of about 980,000 distinct CDR3 sequences listed, around 30% are singletons. Per the germline V gene, CDR1 is SGHNT and CDR2 is YYREEE (reference sequence). The CDR3 runs 20 residues. The V segment lost 0 bases and the J segment 2 bases; nucleotides outside the gene matches: 8. This clonotype was obtained from a boy under two years old who had a stem cell transplant for SCID, so the T cells may come from the graft donor. The chain links TRBV5-4 to TRBJ2-4; TRBD2 aligns across 16 bases. The sequencing used PBMCs, mostly from graft donor cells, collected 360 days after TCRalphabeta/CD19-depleted stem cell transplant. The CDR3 region is CASSLEGTSGGALTKNIQYF. The CDR3 DNA is TGTGCCAGCAGCTTGGAAGGGACTAGCGGGGGGGCCCTCACCAAAAACATTCAGTACTTC.